This T cell receptor beta chain was sequenced during a study of blood T cell repertoires in COVID-19. Study-level background: Collection of acute and convalescent COVID-19 samples took place in the United States, Italy and Spain. T cells, B-cell-depleted T cells, or PBMCs provided the cDNA or gDNA that served as material.

Trimming took 3 bases from V and 0 from J, leaving 5 bases between them. The CDR3 is 13 amino acids. Per germline, CDR1 KGHSH and CDR2 LQKENI. As processed by the authors: Researchers report that nucleated cell counts were estimated from reference gene primer amplification. Sequenced by immunoSEQ multiplex PCR; TCRdb stores in-frame clones only, minus some. V and J calls and clone size are as listed in that table; D and trimming were resolved from the DNA. Among 300,000 or so clones, around 87% were seen once, and the ten largest hold roughly 8%. The sequence was collected from a woman aged 45-60 years who had recovered from COVID-19. The chain recombines TRBV18 with TRBJ1-1; D is undetermined. Sequenced sample: peripheral blood. CDR3 bases: TGTGCCAGCTCACCCCAGATGAACACTGAAGCTTTCTTT. Its protein is CASSPQMNTEAFF.